This T cell receptor (beta chain) came from a study of blood T cell repertoires in COVID-19. As handled by the study authors: Reference gene primer amplification in the assay estimated nucleated cell counts. Here immunoSEQ multiplex PCR was the method, and the copy in TCRdb shows in-frame clones only, minus some. D and trimming come from the DNA, and the V and J calls and clone size come from that table. Seen here are 100,000 to 150,000 clones, 65% to 85% observed once, and the top ten hold approximately 18%. The CDR3 runs 17 residues. The V end was cut by 5 bases, the J end by 7 bases, with 24 bases between. The germline CDR1 and CDR2 sequences are SGHDN and FVKESK.

The rearrangement uses TRBV14 and TRBJ1-5; possible D gene TRBD1, 6 bases. The TCR originated in a woman of 80 years or more with acute or convalescent COVID-19. Input material: peripheral blood. CDR3 sequence: CASSRATPVGGGQPQHF. CDR3 DNA: TGTGCCAGCAGCAGGGCCACCCCGGTAGGGGGGGGACAGCCCCAGCATTTT.